The rows below give T cell receptor beta chains drawn from one sample of a study of blood T cells in healthy people across ages. TCRdb redid the calling of the 5' RACE reads with MiXCR, one entry per CDR3 protein. The sample gives 800,000 to 1,300,000 distinct CDR3 sequences, 20% to 25% of which show up once; approximately 0.79% is in the top ten. These data also featured in a second study, about T cells of mothers and their children.

The sample consisted of blood. The source of these receptors is a girl aged 2-10 years in good health. Each CDR3 is given with its conserved first and last residue. Fields, in order: J gene, clone size, D gene, V gene, CDR3 DNA, CDR3 protein. A D gene is named only where the DNA matches it firmly. Not every row has a clone size; where given, it reads once, few, many or a size class.

J gene: TRBJ2-7
clone size: few
D gene: -
V gene: TRBV20-1
CDR3 DNA: TGCAGTGCTAGAGATGAAGGGGGTTACGAGCAGTACTTC
CDR3 protein: CSARDEGGYEQYF

J gene: TRBJ2-5
clone size: -
D gene: -
V gene: TRBV12-3/TRBV12-4
CDR3 DNA: TGTGCCAGCACCCAATCCGAGGGCCAAGAGACCCAGTACTTC
CDR3 protein: CASTQSEGQETQYF

J gene: TRBJ1-1
clone size: few
D gene: -
V gene: TRBV10-3
CDR3 DNA: TGTGCCATCCGTCAGGGGAACGGGATGAACACTGAAGCTTTCTTT
CDR3 protein: CAIRQGNGMNTEAFF

J gene: TRBJ2-5
clone size: few
D gene: -
V gene: TRBV12-3/TRBV12-4
CDR3 DNA: TGTGCCAGCAGACCGGCAGCGGAAGAGACCCAGTACTTC
CDR3 protein: CASRPAAEETQYF

J gene: TRBJ2-7
clone size: few
D gene: TRBD1
V gene: TRBV29-1
CDR3 DNA: TGCAGCGGACGGACAGGGGCAGGATACGAGCAGTACTTC
CDR3 protein: CSGRTGAGYEQYF

J gene: TRBJ2-6
clone size: few
D gene: TRBD1
V gene: TRBV28
CDR3 DNA: TGTGCCACACAGGGGGCCCTGGGCTCTGGGGCCAACGTCCTGACTTTC
CDR3 protein: CATQGALGSGANVLTF

J gene: TRBJ1-6
clone size: few
D gene: TRBD1
V gene: TRBV11-1
CDR3 DNA: TGTGCCAGCAGGCGGGACAGGGAGGGCTCACCCCTCCACTTT
CDR3 protein: CASRRDREGSPLHF

J gene: TRBJ2-7
clone size: few
D gene: TRBD2
V gene: TRBV11-2
CDR3 DNA: TGTGCCAGCAGCTTAGACCCGGGAGGGTTGAGGGAGCAGTACTTC
CDR3 protein: CASSLDPGGLREQYF

J gene: TRBJ2-5
clone size: -
D gene: -
V gene: TRBV7-9
CDR3 DNA: TGTGCCAGCAGCCGTTTAGAAGTCGCGGCAGGGCGAGAGACCCAGTACTTC
CDR3 protein: CASSRLEVAAGRETQYF

J gene: TRBJ2-4
clone size: -
D gene: -
V gene: TRBV6-5
CDR3 DNA: TGTGCCAGCAGTCCCGCAGACGGACTTCGTAACATTCAGTACTTC
CDR3 protein: CASSPADGLRNIQYF

J gene: TRBJ1-3
clone size: few
D gene: -
V gene: TRBV20-1
CDR3 DNA: TGCAGTACCCTGACATATCTCGGAAACACCATATATTTT
CDR3 protein: CSTLTYLGNTIYF

J gene: TRBJ2-5
clone size: few
D gene: TRBD1
V gene: TRBV29-1
CDR3 DNA: TGCAGCGTTCCCGACAGGGGCAGGGAAGAGACCCAGTACTTC
CDR3 protein: CSVPDRGREETQYF

J gene: TRBJ2-5
clone size: few
D gene: TRBD2
V gene: TRBV10-3
CDR3 DNA: TGTGCCATCAGTGATGCCCCAGCGGGAGAGGAGACCCAGTACTTC
CDR3 protein: CAISDAPAGEETQYF

J gene: TRBJ2-1
clone size: few
D gene: TRBD2
V gene: TRBV28
CDR3 DNA: TGTGCCAGCATCGGAGCGGGAGGATCCTACAATGAGCAGTTCTTC
CDR3 protein: CASIGAGGSYNEQFF

J gene: TRBJ2-1
clone size: few
D gene: TRBD2
V gene: TRBV5-5
CDR3 DNA: TGTGCCAGCAGCTTTAACGGGGGGGCAATCGATGAGCAGTTCTTC
CDR3 protein: CASSFNGGAIDEQFF

J gene: TRBJ2-7
clone size: few
D gene: TRBD1
V gene: TRBV9
CDR3 DNA: TGTGCCAGCAGCGTAGTCGACAGGGGGTACGAGCAGTACTTC
CDR3 protein: CASSVVDRGYEQYF

J gene: TRBJ2-2
clone size: -
D gene: -
V gene: TRBV4-1
CDR3 DNA: TGCGCCAGCAGCCCGTTAGGGGTCGACAACACCGGGGAGCTGTTTTTT
CDR3 protein: CASSPLGVDNTGELFF

J gene: TRBJ1-2
clone size: few
D gene: -
V gene: TRBV7-4
CDR3 DNA: TGTGCCAGCAGCTTAGGGACGGGGATTAGCTACACCTTC
CDR3 protein: CASSLGTGISYTF

J gene: TRBJ2-7
clone size: -
D gene: -
V gene: TRBV6-1
CDR3 DNA: TGTGCCAGCAGCGGACAACTGGACGAGCAGTACTTC
CDR3 protein: CASSGQLDEQYF

J gene: TRBJ2-3
clone size: -
D gene: TRBD2
V gene: TRBV6-1
CDR3 DNA: TGTGCCAGCAGTCCTAGCGGGGTCCGACCGGCTACGCAGTATTTT
CDR3 protein: CASSPSGVRPATQYF

J gene: TRBJ1-2
clone size: -
D gene: -
V gene: TRBV20-1
CDR3 DNA: TGCAGTGCTCGTTGGCGGCGCAACTATGGCTACACCTTC
CDR3 protein: CSARWRRNYGYTF

J gene: TRBJ2-5
clone size: -
D gene: -
V gene: TRBV20-1
CDR3 DNA: TGCAGTGCCATGCCCCAAACCGGGACACAAGAGACCCAGTACTTC
CDR3 protein: CSAMPQTGTQETQYF

J gene: TRBJ2-1
clone size: few
D gene: -
V gene: TRBV6-5
CDR3 DNA: TGTGCCAGCAGTTACGGGGTGGGGGTGGCCTACAATGAGCAGTTCTTC
CDR3 protein: CASSYGVGVAYNEQFF

J gene: TRBJ2-7
clone size: many
D gene: -
V gene: TRBV28
CDR3 DNA: TGTGCCAGCAGCTTCACCGTTGGACGATCCTACGAGCAGTACTTC
CDR3 protein: CASSFTVGRSYEQYF

J gene: TRBJ2-3
clone size: few
D gene: TRBD1
V gene: TRBV20-1
CDR3 DNA: TGCAGGGGACAGGCGGACACAGATACGCAGTATTTT
CDR3 protein: CRGQADTDTQYF

J gene: TRBJ2-3
clone size: -
D gene: -
V gene: TRBV29-1
CDR3 DNA: TGCAGCGTTGACCCCGGGAGCACAGATACGCAGTATTTT
CDR3 protein: CSVDPGSTDTQYF

J gene: TRBJ1-1
clone size: few
D gene: -
V gene: TRBV15
CDR3 DNA: TGTGCCACCAGCAGAGAGGGGAGGGGTAACACTGAAGCTTTCTTT
CDR3 protein: CATSREGRGNTEAFF

J gene: TRBJ2-7
clone size: few
D gene: -
V gene: TRBV15
CDR3 DNA: TGTGCCACCGGGGTTGTTTGGGGATACGAGCAGTACTTC
CDR3 protein: CATGVVWGYEQYF

J gene: TRBJ2-2
clone size: -
D gene: -
V gene: TRBV10-3
CDR3 DNA: TGTGCCATCCTACGGGGACTTAACACCGGGGAGCTGTTTTTT
CDR3 protein: CAILRGLNTGELFF

J gene: TRBJ1-5
clone size: -
D gene: TRBD1
V gene: TRBV6-1
CDR3 DNA: TGTGCCAGCAGTGAAGAGGGGGCCAGAAATCAGCCCCAGCATTTT
CDR3 protein: CASSEEGARNQPQHF

J gene: TRBJ2-5
clone size: -
D gene: -
V gene: TRBV10-3
CDR3 DNA: TGTGCCATCAGTTGGTCCCAGGCGGAAGAGACCCAGTACTTT
CDR3 protein: CAISWSQAEETQYF

J gene: TRBJ2-3
clone size: -
D gene: TRBD2
V gene: TRBV4-2
CDR3 DNA: TGTGCCAGCAGCCCCCGACCGGGACTAGCGGGAGCCACAGATACGCAGTATTTT
CDR3 protein: CASSPRPGLAGATDTQYF

J gene: TRBJ2-1
clone size: -
D gene: -
V gene: TRBV7-2
CDR3 DNA: TGTGCCAGCAGCTGGGGGGGCCTTAATGAGCAGTTCTTC
CDR3 protein: CASSWGGLNEQFF

J gene: TRBJ1-1
clone size: few
D gene: -
V gene: TRBV7-9
CDR3 DNA: TGTGCCAGCAGCGGTACGACTGAAGCTTTCTTT
CDR3 protein: CASSGTTEAFF

J gene: TRBJ2-5
clone size: -
D gene: -
V gene: TRBV28
CDR3 DNA: TGTGCCAGCAGTGGAGGACACCTCCAAGAGACCCAGTACTTC
CDR3 protein: CASSGGHLQETQYF

J gene: TRBJ2-1
clone size: few
D gene: -
V gene: TRBV28
CDR3 DNA: TGTGCCAGCAGTGCCTTGCGGGACTACAATGAGCAGTTCTTC
CDR3 protein: CASSALRDYNEQFF

J gene: TRBJ2-4
clone size: -
D gene: -
V gene: TRBV5-8
CDR3 DNA: TGTGCCAGCAGCTCCCCGGACTCAAGCCTAGCCAAAAACATTCAGTACTTC
CDR3 protein: CASSSPDSSLAKNIQYF

J gene: TRBJ2-7
clone size: -
D gene: -
V gene: TRBV11-2
CDR3 DNA: TGTGCCAGCAGCTTAGGGGCGGGACGGACCTACGAGCAGTACTTC
CDR3 protein: CASSLGAGRTYEQYF

J gene: TRBJ2-4
clone size: -
D gene: TRBD1
V gene: TRBV4-1
CDR3 DNA: TGCGCCAGCAGCCAAGAGGACAGGGGTTCCACCAAAAACATTCAGTACTTC
CDR3 protein: CASSQEDRGSTKNIQYF

J gene: TRBJ1-1
clone size: -
D gene: -
V gene: TRBV7-9
CDR3 DNA: TGTGCCAGCAGCTTAGTAACTGCTGGGGCTTTCTTT
CDR3 protein: CASSLVTAGAFF

J gene: TRBJ1-1
clone size: -
D gene: -
V gene: TRBV21-1
CDR3 DNA: TGTGCCAGCGCCCCTTTTGCGGAGAACACTGAAGCTTTCTTT
CDR3 protein: CASAPFAENTEAFF

J gene: TRBJ2-5
clone size: few
D gene: -
V gene: TRBV29-1
CDR3 DNA: TGCAGCGTTGAATTACGTGGGACACGCCAAGAGACCCAGTACTTC
CDR3 protein: CSVELRGTRQETQYF

J gene: TRBJ2-3
clone size: few
D gene: TRBD2
V gene: TRBV2
CDR3 DNA: TGTGCCAGCGGTACTAGCGTAGCTAGCACAGATACGCAGTATTTT
CDR3 protein: CASGTSVASTDTQYF

J gene: TRBJ1-3
clone size: few
D gene: -
V gene: TRBV2
CDR3 DNA: TGTGCCAGCAGTGATTGGGGGAGCTCTGGAAACACCATATATTTT
CDR3 protein: CASSDWGSSGNTIYF

J gene: TRBJ2-7
clone size: -
D gene: -
V gene: TRBV10-1
CDR3 DNA: TGCGCCAGCAGTGGATCGGTTAACTACGAGCAGTACTTC
CDR3 protein: CASSGSVNYEQYF

J gene: TRBJ1-4
clone size: -
D gene: -
V gene: TRBV20-1
CDR3 DNA: TGCAGTGCTAGATTTGGGGGGACTGCAACTAATGAAAAACTGTTTTTT
CDR3 protein: CSARFGGTATNEKLFF